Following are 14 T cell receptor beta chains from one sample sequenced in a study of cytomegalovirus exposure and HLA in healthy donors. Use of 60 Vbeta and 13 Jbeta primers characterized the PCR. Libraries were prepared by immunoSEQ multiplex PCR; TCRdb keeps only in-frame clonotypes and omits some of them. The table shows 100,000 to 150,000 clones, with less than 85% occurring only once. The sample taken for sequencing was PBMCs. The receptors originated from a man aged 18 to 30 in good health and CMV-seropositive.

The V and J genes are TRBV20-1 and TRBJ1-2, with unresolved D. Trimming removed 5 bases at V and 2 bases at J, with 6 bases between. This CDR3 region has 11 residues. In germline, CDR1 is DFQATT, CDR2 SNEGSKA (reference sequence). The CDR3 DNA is TGCAGTGCTCCGGAGAACTATGGCTACACCTTC. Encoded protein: CSAPENYGYTF.

The CDR3 nucleotides read TGCGCCAGCAGCTTGGAGGGACAGGGCCTCACTCACTATGGCTACACCTTC. Translation: CASSLEGQGLTHYGYTF. The rearrangement links TRBV5-1 to TRBJ1-2, with 9 bases matching TRBD1. Trimming took 0 bases from V and 3 from J; bases not matched to a gene: 9. Germline CDR1 reads SGHRS; CDR2 reads YFSETQ. This CDR3 spans 17 amino acids.

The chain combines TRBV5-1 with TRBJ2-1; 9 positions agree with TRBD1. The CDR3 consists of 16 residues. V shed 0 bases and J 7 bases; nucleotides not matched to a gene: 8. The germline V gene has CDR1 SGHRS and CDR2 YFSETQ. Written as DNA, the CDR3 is TGCGCCAGCAGCTTGGTACCACAGGGGGCCGGGAATGAGCAGTTCTTC. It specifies CASSLVPQGAGNEQFF.

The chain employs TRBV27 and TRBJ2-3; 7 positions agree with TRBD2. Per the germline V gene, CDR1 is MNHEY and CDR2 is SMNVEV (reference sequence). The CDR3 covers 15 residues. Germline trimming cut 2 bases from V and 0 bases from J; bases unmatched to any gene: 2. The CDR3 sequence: CASSLNGGSTDTQYF. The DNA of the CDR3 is TGTGCCAGCAGTTTAAACGGGGGGAGCACAGATACGCAGTATTTT.

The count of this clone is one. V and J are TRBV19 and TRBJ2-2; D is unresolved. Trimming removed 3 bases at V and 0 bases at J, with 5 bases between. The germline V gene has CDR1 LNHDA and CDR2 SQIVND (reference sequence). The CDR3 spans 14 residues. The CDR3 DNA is TGTGCCAGTAGTATTCCCGCGAACACCGGGGAGCTGTTTTTT. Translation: CASSIPANTGELFF. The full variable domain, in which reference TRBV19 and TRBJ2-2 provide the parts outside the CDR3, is DGGITQSPKYLFRKEGQNVTLSCEQNLNHDAMYWYRQDPGQGLRLIYYSQIVNDFQKGDIAEGYSVSREKKESFPLTVTSAQKNPTAFYLCASSIPANTGELFFGEGSRLTVL.

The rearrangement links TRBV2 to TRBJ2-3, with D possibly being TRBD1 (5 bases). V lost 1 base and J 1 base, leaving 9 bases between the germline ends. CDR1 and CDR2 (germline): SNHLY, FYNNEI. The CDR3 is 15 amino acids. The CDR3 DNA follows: TGTGCCAGCAGTGAAGGCAGGGTTCGCACAGATACGCAGTATTTT. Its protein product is CASSEGRVRTDTQYF.

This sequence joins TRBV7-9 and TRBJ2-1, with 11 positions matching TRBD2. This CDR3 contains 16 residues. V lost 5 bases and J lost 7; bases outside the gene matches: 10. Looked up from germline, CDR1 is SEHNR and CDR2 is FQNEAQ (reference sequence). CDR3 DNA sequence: TGTGCCAGCAGCCGCGCCGGGACTAGCGGTATAAATGAGCAGTTCTTC. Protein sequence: CASSRAGTSGINEQFF. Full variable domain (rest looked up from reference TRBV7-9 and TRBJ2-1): DTGVSQNPRHKITKRGQNVTFRCDPISEHNRLYWYRQTLGQGPEFLTYFQNEAQLEKSRLLSDRFSAERPKGSFSTLEIQRTEQGDSAMYLCASSRAGTSGINEQFFGPGTRLTVL.

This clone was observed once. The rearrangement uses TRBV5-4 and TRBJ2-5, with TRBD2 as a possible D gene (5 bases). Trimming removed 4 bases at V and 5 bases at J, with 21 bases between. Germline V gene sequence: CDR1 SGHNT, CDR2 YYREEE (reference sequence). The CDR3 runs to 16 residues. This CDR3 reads CASSPGSVGYMETQYF. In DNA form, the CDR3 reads TGTGCCAGCAGCCCGGGATCGGTGGGATATATGGAGACCCAGTACTTC.

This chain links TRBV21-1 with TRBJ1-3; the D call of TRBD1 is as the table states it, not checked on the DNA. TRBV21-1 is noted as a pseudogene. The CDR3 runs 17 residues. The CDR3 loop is CASSKELTALPLLTIYF. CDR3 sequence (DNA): TGTGCCAGCAGCAAAGAGTTGACAGCCCTCCCCCTGCTCACCATATATTTT.

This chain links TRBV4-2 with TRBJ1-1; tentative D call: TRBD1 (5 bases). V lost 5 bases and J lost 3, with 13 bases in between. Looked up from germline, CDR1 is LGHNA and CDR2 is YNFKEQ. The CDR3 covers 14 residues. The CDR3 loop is CASSDGGGYTEAFF. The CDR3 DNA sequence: TGTGCCAGCAGCGATGGGGGGGGATACACTGAAGCTTTCTTT.

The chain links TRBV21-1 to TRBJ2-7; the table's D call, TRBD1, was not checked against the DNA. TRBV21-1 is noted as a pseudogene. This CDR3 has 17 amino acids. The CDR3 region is CASSTQKQQTPTYEQYF. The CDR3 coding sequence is TGTGCCAGCAGCACACAGAAACAGCAAACCCCGACCTACGAGCAGTACTTC.

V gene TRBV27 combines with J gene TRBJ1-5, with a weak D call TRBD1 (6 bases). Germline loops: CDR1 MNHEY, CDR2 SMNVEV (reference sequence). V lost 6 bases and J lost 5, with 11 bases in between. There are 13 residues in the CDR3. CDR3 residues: CASSLGHYQPQHF. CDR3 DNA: TGTGCCAGCAGCTTGGGACATTATCAGCCCCAGCATTTT.

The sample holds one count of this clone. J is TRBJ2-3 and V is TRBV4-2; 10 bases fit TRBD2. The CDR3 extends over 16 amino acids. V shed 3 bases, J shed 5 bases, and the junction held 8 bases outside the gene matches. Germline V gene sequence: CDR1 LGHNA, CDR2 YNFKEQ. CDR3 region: CASSHSIAGGEDTQYF. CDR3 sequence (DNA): TGTGCCAGCAGCCATTCCATAGCGGGGGGTGAAGATACGCAGTATTTT.

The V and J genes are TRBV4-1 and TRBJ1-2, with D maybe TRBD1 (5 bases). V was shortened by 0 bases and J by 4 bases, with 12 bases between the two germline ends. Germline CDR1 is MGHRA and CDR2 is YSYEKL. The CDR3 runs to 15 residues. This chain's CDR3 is CASSQDNRGVYGYTF. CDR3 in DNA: TGCGCCAGCAGCCAAGATAACCGGGGGGTCTATGGCTACACCTTC.